This is a list of T cell receptor beta chains from one sample in a study of blood T cell repertoires in COVID-19. TCRdb keeps only in-frame clones here, not all; method: immunoSEQ multiplex PCR. The data show 65,000 to 75,000 clones, more than 85% seen once. Input material: peripheral blood. These receptor sequences come from a human donor with active COVID-19. The donor label of this sample is uncertain. CDR3s include the opening cysteine and the closing phenylalanine or tryptophan.

J gene | V gene | CDR3 protein
TRBJ1-2 | TRBV25-1 | CASSDQSVSGRGYTF
TRBJ2-1 | TRBV19 | CASKALAGYNEQFF
TRBJ2-2 | TRBV12-3/TRBV12-4 | CASSFSGPGELFF
TRBJ2-7 | TRBV12-5 | CASAPGIEQYF
TRBJ2-2 | TRBV28 | CASSSSGSGGGELFF
TRBJ2-1 | TRBV6-4 | CASSATSHNEQFF
TRBJ2-3 | TRBV30 | CAWSPGTVTDTQYF
TRBJ1-1 | TRBV11-1 | CASSHRDTGEAFF
TRBJ1-4 | TRBV16 | CASSQLRGSYEKLFF
TRBJ1-2 | TRBV18 | CASSPEQQDGYTF
TRBJ2-7 | TRBV6-2/TRBV6-3 | CASSYWSSSYEQYF
TRBJ1-5 | TRBV27 | CATGTGPSNQPQHF
TRBJ2-5 | TRBV19 | CASSSPRDRGSETQYF
TRBJ2-3 | TRBV12-5 | CASATNEPDTQYF
TRBJ1-5 | TRBV2 | CASRGHPNQPQHF
TRBJ1-6 | TRBV14 | CASSQVRGTPLHF
TRBJ2-2 | TRBV5-4 | CASSLSNRGTGELFF
TRBJ1-2 | TRBV29-1 | CSVAGYYGYTF
TRBJ2-1 | TRBV29-1 | CSVRGPTNNEQFF
TRBJ2-5 | TRBV28 | CASSLPAAGQETQYF
TRBJ2-3 | TRBV24-1 | CATKADPTDTQYF
TRBJ2-1 | TRBV30 | CAWSLGGLAGGEQFF
TRBJ1-5 | TRBV10-2 | CASSEVGRAQHF
TRBJ1-2 | TRBV5-5 | CASSLAPGTGTNYGYTF
TRBJ1-5 | TRBV29-1 | CSVIIGQADSNQPQHF
TRBJ2-1 | TRBV6-5 | CASLGLVYGYEQFF
TRBJ1-1 | TRBV15 | CATSRDRGISEAFF
TRBJ2-1 | TRBV28 | CASSFPGLGPKNEQFF
TRBJ2-7 | TRBV6-5 | CASSYSGTPYEQYF
TRBJ2-7 | TRBV12-3/TRBV12-4 | CASGQIYEQYF
TRBJ2-7 | TRBV4-3 | CASSQTDGTGLAEAYEQYF
TRBJ1-5 | TRBV6-2/TRBV6-3 | CASSYGGPQHF
TRBJ2-2 | TRBV24-1 | CATRAEANTGELFF
TRBJ2-2 | TRBV10-1 | CASSSDTGELFF
TRBJ1-1 | TRBV5-1 | CASSSSGGSAEAFF
TRBJ2-1 | TRBV11-2 | CASSRGLAQYNEQFF
TRBJ2-7 | TRBV11-3 | CASSPLAGSYEQYF
TRBJ1-2 | TRBV3-1/TRBV3-2 | CASSLVLLRGGYTF
TRBJ2-1 | TRBV5-6 | CASSPDRDNEQFF
TRBJ2-7 | TRBV27 | CASSPRTSHTEQYF
TRBJ2-4 | TRBV28 | CASSGTGSYKNIQYF
TRBJ2-7 | TRBV10-3 | CAISLSRLADPYEQYF
TRBJ2-1 | TRBV19 | CASSILGTSSYNEQFF
TRBJ2-5 | TRBV27 | CASTRRQGQGETQYF
TRBJ2-2 | TRBV28 | CASSLSSRDTGELFF
TRBJ2-3 | TRBV24-1 | CATSDQPSTSGGTDTQYF
TRBJ1-6 | TRBV18 | CASSPEGRDSPLHF
TRBJ1-5 | TRBV19 | CASSINRAGGQPQHF
TRBJ2-5 | TRBV5-4 | CASSLLETQYF
TRBJ1-4 | TRBV28 | CASSSPGGNPEKLFF
TRBJ1-2 | TRBV7-9 | CASSFLLAGQGAVGYTF
TRBJ2-7 | TRBV28 | CASSTPGQSYEQYF
TRBJ2-1 | TRBV27 | CASFAGGYNEQFF
TRBJ2-3 | TRBV6-2/TRBV6-3 | CASSKPLAGASTDTQYF
TRBJ2-2 | TRBV18 | CASSQGQGATGELFF
TRBJ1-5 | TRBV19 | CASRDSDRASNQPQHF
TRBJ1-5 | TRBV24-1 | CATSEKGLGNQPQHF
TRBJ2-4 | TRBV19 | CASSIRGRVAKNIQYF
TRBJ2-1 | TRBV14 | CASSPQVGVLVRDEQFF